These T cell receptor beta chains were read from a single sample in a study of radiation and T cells in renal cell carcinoma. Only in-frame clones appear in the TCRdb table, and some are missing; sequencing was by immunoSEQ multiplex PCR. The sample records about 22,000 clones, about 80% being singletons. Sequenced material: blood, taken from a patient whose treatment included radiotherapy and nephrectomy. These receptors all come from a man in his 60s with renal cell carcinoma. Each CDR3 is given with its conserved first and last residue. A D gene is named only where the DNA matches it firmly. Part of the rows lack a size; the others show once, few, many or a class for expanded clones.

J | size | V | D | CDR3 | DNA
TRBJ1-4 | - | TRBV7-2 | - | CASSLDEGRKLFF | TGTGCCAGCAGCTTAGATGAGGGGCGAAAACTGTTTTTT
TRBJ2-2 | - | TRBV27 | - | CASSFVGVTGELFF | TGTGCCAGCAGTTTTGTGGGAGTCACCGGGGAGCTGTTTTTT
TRBJ1-1 | - | TRBV27 | TRBD1 | CASRYTGGTEAFF | TGTGCCAGCAGATATACAGGGGGCACTGAAGCTTTCTTT
TRBJ2-7 | once | TRBV6-1 | - | CASSVFWGQYEQYF | TGTGCCAGCAGTGTCTTTTGGGGGCAATACGAGCAGTACTTC
TRBJ2-7 | - | TRBV30 | - | CAWRSENPYEQYF | TGTGCCTGGAGGTCCGAGAACCCCTACGAGCAGTACTTC
TRBJ2-5 | - | TRBV5-4 | TRBD2 | CASSRTSGVETQYF | TGTGCCAGCAGTCGGACTAGCGGGGTGGAGACCCAGTACTTC
TRBJ2-1 | once | TRBV19 | TRBD1 | CASRLDRGQRNEQFF | TGTGCCAGTAGGCTAGACAGGGGGCAAAGAAATGAGCAGTTCTTC
TRBJ2-1 | - | TRBV12-2 | - | CASRPQVAGGSYNEQFF | -
TRBJ1-5 | - | TRBV5-1 | - | CASSFGGRTEPQHF | TGCGCCAGCAGCTTCGGGGGTAGAACGGAGCCCCAGCATTTT
TRBJ2-5 | once | TRBV25-1 | - | CASTRGPRETQYF | TGTGCCAGCACCCGGGGACCGCGAGAGACCCAGTACTTC